This passage covers 25 T cell receptor beta chains from one sample sequenced in a study of T cell responses to AZD1222 COVID-19 vaccine. Assay used: immunoSEQ multiplex PCR; TCRdb lists only in-frame clones, some missing. The sample has about 180,000 clones; approximately 92% are singletons. The sample in question was peripheral blood, obtained on day 0 of AZD1222 vaccination. These receptors all stem from an adult in good health.

The V gene is TRBV19, the J gene TRBJ2-1; possible D gene TRBD1, 6 bases. CDR3 length: 16 amino acids. Germline V gene lookup returns CDR1 LNHDA and CDR2 SQIVND (reference sequence). Trimming cost V 2 bases and J 13 bases, with 24 bases left between them. The CDR3 DNA sequence: TGTGCCAGTAGTATAAATTTGGGGGCCCGGGTAACCCGACAGTTCTTC. Amino acids: CASSINLGARVTRQFF.

Comments on this clone: A read error may account for a junction end that differs from germline. The chain uses TRBV24-1 and TRBJ2-7, with a possible D match to TRBD2 (6 bases). The CDR3 consists of 11 residues. The germline gives CDR1 KGHDR, CDR2 SFDVKD. CDR3 nucleotide sequence: TGCAGACAGTGGGGGGCCTACGAGCAGTACTTC. The encoded protein is CRQWGAYEQYF.

The chain couples TRBV23-1 to TRBJ1-1; no clear D. TRBV23-1 is an open reading frame, and its role is uncertain. V shed 0 bases and J shed 2 bases, with 4 bases lying between them. This CDR3 has 13 amino acids. This chain's CDR3 is CASSQSPNTEAFF. CDR3 coding DNA: TGCGCCAGCAGTCAATCTCCAAACACTGAAGCTTTCTTT.

The rearrangement joins TRBV30 to TRBJ1-6; D possibly corresponds to TRBD1 (6 bases). V was pared by 1 base and J by 8 bases, with 12 bases between. This CDR3 has 14 residues. Germline V gene lookup returns CDR1 GTSNPN and CDR2 SVGIG (reference sequence). The CDR3 is CAWSGGRGYSPLHF. In nucleotides, the CDR3 is TGTGCCTGGAGTGGGGGCAGGGGTTATTCACCCCTCCACTTT.

The gene calls are TRBV6-2 or TRBV6-3 and TRBJ2-1; 7 nucleotides match TRBD2. Trimming at V came to 4 bases and at J to 9 bases, leaving 9 bases not matched to a gene. The CDR3 runs 14 residues. Germline V gene sequence: CDR1 MNHEY, CDR2 SVGEGT. CDR3 region: CASSWGRATGEQFF. CDR3 DNA: TGTGCCAGCAGTTGGGGGAGGGCCACGGGTGAGCAGTTCTTC.

This sequence joins TRBV5-1 and TRBJ1-1; D may be TRBD1 (5 bases). The germline V and J ends were trimmed by 0 bases and 0 bases, with 12 bases remaining between them. Germline CDR1 reads SGHRS; CDR2 reads YFSETQ. This CDR3 is built from 16 residues. In DNA form, the CDR3 reads TGCGCCAGCAGCTTGGAGGGGCCCATACTGAACACTGAAGCTTTCTTT. It encodes CASSLEGPILNTEAFF. Filled out from reference TRBV5-1 and TRBJ1-1, the complete variable domain reads KAGVTQTPRYLIKTRGQQVTLSCSPISGHRSVSWYQQTPGQGLQFLFEYFSETQRNKGNFPGRFSGRQFSNSRSEMNVSTLELGDSALYLCASSLEGPILNTEAFFGQGTRLTVV.

This clone is termed medium-sized. Other DNA sequences from this sample encode an identical CDR3 as well. J is TRBJ1-5 and V is TRBV5-1; D is perhaps TRBD1 (5 bases). The CDR3 spans 13 residues. V dropped 0 bases and J dropped 9 bases, with 10 bases sitting between them. Germline lookup yields CDR1 SGHRS and CDR2 YFSETQ. The CDR3 loop reads CASSLEGDRPQHF. Written as DNA, the CDR3 is TGCGCCAGCAGCTTGGAAGGGGATAGGCCCCAGCATTTT.

This chain joins TRBV10-1 and TRBJ2-2; TRBD2 matches at 8 bases. The V gene's germline CDR1 is WNHNN and CDR2 SYGVQD (reference sequence). V lost 1 base and J lost 0; bases outside the gene matches: 4. This CDR3 has 17 residues. CDR3 DNA: TGCGCCAGCAGTGAGTTTAGCGGGAAAACGAACACCGGGGAGCTGTTTTTT. Translation gives CASSEFSGKTNTGELFF.

The J gene is TRBJ1-3, the V gene TRBV12-5; D gene unclear. The CDR3 consists of 14 residues. Trimming removed 6 bases from V and 0 bases from J, with 9 bases in between. Germline-derived CDR1 and CDR2 are LGHNT and FRNRAP. The CDR3 DNA is TGTGCTAGTGGCCGGACTTCCTCTGGAAACACCATATATTTT. This sequence encodes CASGRTSSGNTIYF.

This clone was observed a handful of times. The J gene is TRBJ2-5, the V gene TRBV10-2, with 8 bases fitting TRBD2. The CDR3 length is 15 residues. Germline V gene sequence: CDR1 WSHSY, CDR2 SAAADI. J gave up 0 bases and V 3 bases, and 3 bases lay outside the gene matches. CDR3 nucleotides: TGCGCCAGCAGTGATCCAGCGGGGGACCAAGAGACCCAGTACTTC. Translation: CASSDPAGDQETQYF.

The chain recombines TRBV4-1 with TRBJ2-3, with D uncertain. The length of the CDR3 is 17 residues. Germline V lookup: CDR1 MGHRA, CDR2 YSYEKL. The V end lost 0 bases, the J end lost 1 base, and 14 bases lay between the germline ends. As DNA, the CDR3 is TGCGCCAGCAGCCAAGATTCCACTACCCGAGGCACAGATACGCAGTATTTT. Amino acid sequence: CASSQDSTTRGTDTQYF.

The chain is built from TRBV6-2 or TRBV6-3 and TRBJ2-3; 14 nucleotides align to TRBD2. The junction had 10 bases not matched to a gene; V was cut back by 5 bases and J by 3 bases. The CDR3 is 18 amino acids. Germline CDR1 and CDR2: MNHEY and SVGEGT. CDR3 sequence (DNA): TGTGCCAGCAGTCAAAGGGGACTAGCGGGAGAAAAGACAGATACGCAGTATTTT. Residues: CASSQRGLAGEKTDTQYF.

In this sample, this clone turned up once. The same CDR3 can be traced to other DNA sequences in this sample. This chain connects TRBV6-5 to TRBJ1-1; 8 bases are shared with TRBD1. The V and J ends lost 0 bases and 5 bases, in that order; junction bases with no gene match: 5. This CDR3 comprises 15 residues. In germline, CDR1 is MNHEY, CDR2 SVGAGI. CDR3 amino acids: CASSYSGQGNTEAFF. The CDR3 DNA reads as TGTGCCAGCAGTTACTCCGGACAGGGCAATACTGAAGCTTTCTTT.

This clone was seen only once. The rearrangement links TRBV11-1 to TRBJ2-7; 11 nucleotides line up with TRBD2. V lost 1 base, J lost 6 bases, and 8 bases stayed unmatched. CDR1 is SGHAT, CDR2 FQDESV, per germline (reference sequence). This CDR3 contains 16 residues. The CDR3 reads CASSLDPLAGVGEQYF. In nucleotides, the CDR3 is TGTGCCAGCAGCTTAGACCCACTAGCGGGAGTTGGCGAGCAGTACTTC.

The V call is TRBV5-1, the J call TRBJ1-2, with D unresolved. The CDR3 length is 13 residues. Per germline, CDR1 SGHRS and CDR2 YFSETQ. Trimming stripped 4 bases from V and 8 bases from J, with 15 bases between. For the CDR3, the DNA is TGCGCCAGCAGCCCTATAACGGCCAACGGCTACACCTTC. As protein: CASSPITANGYTF.

The rearrangement links TRBV29-1 to TRBJ1-2, with 9 nucleotides matching TRBD1. In germline, CDR1 is SQVTM, CDR2 ANQGSEA. The CDR3 has 13 residues. V lost 7 bases and J lost 1; bases outside the gene matches: 4. The CDR3 DNA sequence: TGCAGCGCACAGGGGGCAGTTAACTATGGCTACACCTTC. Protein: CSAQGAVNYGYTF.

The rearrangement joins TRBV29-1 to TRBJ2-7; D might be TRBD2 (6 bases). CDR3 length: 13 amino acids. Trimming removed 3 bases at V and 1 base at J, with 10 bases between. CDR1 SQVTM and CDR2 ANQGSEA come from the germline V gene. CDR3 sequence reads: CSVERDSSYEQYF. CDR3 nucleotide sequence: TGCAGCGTTGAGAGGGACTCTTCCTACGAGCAGTACTTC.

The chain couples TRBV27 to TRBJ1-1; D remains unclear. The V gene lost 4 bases and the J gene lost 3 bases, with 6 bases spanning the gap. Germline values: CDR1 MNHEY, CDR2 SMNVEV (reference sequence). CDR3 length equals 12 residues. The CDR3 DNA reads TGTGCCAGCAGTTCAATGGACACTGAAGCTTTCTTT. Translating it yields CASSSMDTEAFF.

The rearrangement joins TRBV7-6 to TRBJ1-2, with 10 bases aligning to TRBD1. The V gene's germline CDR1 is SGHVS and CDR2 FNYEAQ. This CDR3 region has 16 residues. V lost 5 bases to trimming and J lost 4 bases; unmatched junction nucleotides: 10. DNA of the CDR3: TGTGCCAGCAGCCTGGGCCGGGACAGGGGAATCTATGGCTACACCTTC. Protein product: CASSLGRDRGIYGYTF.

The chain employs TRBV19 and TRBJ2-2; 12 nucleotides align to TRBD2. Germline CDR1 LNHDA, CDR2 SQIVND (reference sequence). Germline trimming cut 6 bases from V and 5 bases from J; bases unmatched to any gene: 4. The CDR3 loop spans 15 amino acids. CDR3 DNA sequence: TGTGCCAGTAGCCTAGCGGGAGGGCCGACCGGGGAGCTGTTTTTT. This translates into CASSLAGGPTGELFF.

This clone has only one observation. This chain joins TRBV19 and TRBJ1-2, with 9 bases lining up with TRBD1. The trim removed 4 bases at V and 2 bases at J, leaving 2 bases unmatched. The CDR3 consists of 14 residues. Germline V CDR1 and CDR2: LNHDA, SQIVND (reference sequence). CDR3 loop: CASSTDRGNYGYTF. As DNA, the CDR3 is TGTGCCAGTAGTACAGACAGGGGGAACTATGGCTACACCTTC.

The chain uses TRBV30 and TRBJ1-6, with 8 bases lining up with TRBD1. V lost 3 bases and J lost 9; bases outside the gene matches: 10. The CDR3 extends over 15 amino acids. Germline values: CDR1 GTSNPN, CDR2 SVGIG (reference sequence). CDR3 sequence reads: CAWRLGQGASSPLHF. The CDR3 DNA sequence: TGTGCCTGGAGACTTGGTCAGGGGGCTAGTTCACCCCTCCACTTT.

The chain employs TRBV7-9 and TRBJ2-1, with TRBD2 identical over 11 bases. In germline, CDR1 is SEHNR, CDR2 FQNEAQ (reference sequence). The J segment lost 9 bases and the V segment lost 3 bases, leaving 10 bases of the junction unmatched. This CDR3 is built from 16 residues. CDR3 DNA: TGTGCCAGCAGCTTCGAATTAGCGGGAGGGCCGGTTGAGCAGTTCTTC. Translation: CASSFELAGGPVEQFF.

The CDR3 coding sequence is TGTGCCATCAGTATCCCGGGACAGAGATACGAGCAGTACTTC. This codes for CAISIPGQRYEQYF. This chain joins TRBV10-3 and TRBJ2-7; 7 positions agree with TRBD1. The germline V gene has CDR1 ENHRY and CDR2 SYGVKD. This CDR3 contains 14 residues. The V and J ends lost 5 bases and 4 bases, in that order; junction bases with no gene match: 8.

Worth noting for this clone: This same CDR3 is encoded by further DNA sequences in the sample. The rearrangement joins TRBV30 to TRBJ2-1; perhaps TRBD1 as D (5 bases). The CDR3 is 13 residues long. Germline V CDR1 and CDR2: GTSNPN, SVGIG (reference sequence). The germline V and J ends were trimmed by 0 bases and 4 bases, with 7 bases remaining between them. CDR3 residues: CAWSVAGYNEQFF. The CDR3 bases are TGTGCCTGGAGTGTAGCAGGGTACAATGAGCAGTTCTTC.